This T cell receptor beta chain was obtained from a study of blood T cell repertoires in COVID-19. Whole-study context: Collection of acute and convalescent COVID-19 samples took place in the United States, Italy and Spain. From T cells, B-cell-depleted T cells, or PBMCs came the material, which was cDNA or gDNA.

TCRdb's table, derived via immunoSEQ multiplex PCR, lists solely in-frame clones and lacks some. The table lists under 200,000 clones, approximately 86% of them singletons. Germline CDR1 reads MNHEY; CDR2 reads SVGAGI. This CDR3 spans 15 amino acids. V gave up 6 bases and J gave up 0 bases, with 14 bases separating them. This receptor was taken from a man aged 45-65 years with active or convalescent COVID-19. Sequencing was carried out using peripheral blood. The rearrangement links TRBV6-5 to TRBJ1-1; D perhaps matches TRBD1 (5 bases). The CDR3 sequence: CASRAVGGLNTEAFF. Written as DNA, the CDR3 is TGTGCCAGCAGGGCAGTGGGGGGGTTGAACACTGAAGCTTTCTTT.